The entry that follows covers one T cell receptor (beta chain) sequence. No antigen is known for it. This sample is drawn from a study of cytomegalovirus exposure and HLA in healthy donors. Overall study: A subsequent analysis stated that the roughly 130 validation repertoires were run on the same platform as the roughly 670 first-cohort repertoires. Study-wide results and caveats: Per published reports, the classifier diagnosed cytomegalovirus status with high specificity and sensitivity.

The assay was immunoSEQ multiplex PCR, and TCRdb's table has in-frame clones only and misses some. The table has 190,000 or so clones, roughly four fifths seen once. The CDR3 contains 16 residues. The germline V gene has CDR1 SGHVS and CDR2 FQNEAQ. Deletions cut 4 bases from V and 4 bases from J, with 20 bases between. V and J are TRBV7-8 and TRBJ2-7, with D perhaps matching TRBD1 (6 bases). Sequenced sample: PBMCs. The TCR originated in a woman under 30 in good health and CMV-seropositive. The CDR3 region is CASSSLTGQRGYEQYF. The CDR3 nucleotides are TGTGCCAGCAGCTCCTTGACTGGACAGCGCGGATACGAGCAGTACTTC.